The text below deals with one T cell receptor beta chain. Other DNA sequences in this sample translate to the same CDR3. The V end lost 4 bases, the J end lost 2 bases, and 9 bases lay between the germline ends. Germline V gives CDR1 SGHRS, CDR2 YFSETQ. This CDR3 is 14 amino acids long. The data belong to a study of shared clonotypes between healthy human individuals. Study-wide context: Per-donor plates numbered three CD4 naive, three CD4 memory, two CD8 naive and one CD8 memory.

Some clones are missing from TCRdb's copy, which holds only in-frame ones; the method was immunoSEQ multiplex PCR. The table records about 1 million clones, 60% to 80% of them present only once. The chain has TRBV5-1 and TRBJ1-4; a weak D match, TRBD1 (5 bases). Sequences were obtained from memory CD4+ T cells sorted from blood. Subset noted: CD45RA-negative fraction. The receptor was isolated from a man between 18 and 35 years old in good health. The CDR3 sequence: CASSPGGTNEKLFF. CDR3 nucleotide sequence: TGCGCCAGCAGCCCGGGGGGGACTAATGAAAAACTGTTTTTT.